These 21 T cell receptor beta chains originate from one sample sequenced in a study of OX40 agonist ivuxolimab in advanced cancers. Profiled with immunoSEQ multiplex PCR; TCRdb holds only in-frame clones, not every one. The sample has around 63,000 clones; about nine tenths are singletons. Sequenced material: CD4+ or CD8+ T cells sorted from blood, taken in a trial of the OX40 agonist ivuxolimab. Source of these receptors: an adult with an advanced solid tumor such as melanoma, head and neck, liver or kidney cancer.

The chain has TRBV10-3 and TRBJ2-3; 13 nucleotides match TRBD2. J gave up 2 bases and V 10 bases, and 6 bases lay outside the gene matches. There are 15 residues in the CDR3. CDR1 ENHRY and CDR2 SYGVKD come from the germline V gene. CDR3 DNA sequence: TGTGCCACCCGAGGACTAGCGGGAGACACAGATACGCAGTATTTT. Protein product: CATRGLAGDTDTQYF.

The V gene is TRBV27, the J gene TRBJ2-5; D is perhaps TRBD2 (6 bases). Trimming took 8 bases from V and 2 from J, leaving 12 bases between them. Germline CDR1 is MNHEY and CDR2 is SMNVEV (reference sequence). The CDR3 covers 13 residues. The CDR3 protein is CASGVADQETQYF. The CDR3 DNA reads TGTGCCAGCGGGGTAGCGGATCAAGAGACCCAGTACTTC.

This sequence joins TRBV9 and TRBJ2-6; D is possibly TRBD2 (6 bases). Germline lookup yields CDR1 SGDLS and CDR2 YYNGEE. Trimming cost V 0 bases and J 0 bases, with 13 bases left between them. This CDR3 has 18 amino acids. The CDR3 protein is CASSVVLAFNSGANVLTF. Here the CDR3 DNA reads TGTGCCAGCAGCGTAGTTCTAGCGTTCAACTCTGGGGCCAACGTCCTGACTTTC.

A few counts support this clone. The chain carries TRBV5-1 and TRBJ1-2, with D possibly being TRBD1 (6 bases). The V gene lost 4 bases and the J gene lost 8 bases, with 21 bases spanning the gap. The CDR3 is 15 residues long. Germline V gene data show CDR1 as SGHRS and CDR2 as YFSETQ. CDR3 nucleotides: TGCGCCAGCAGCACGGCTCCAGGGGACGTTCAGGGCTACACCTTC. Translating it yields CASSTAPGDVQGYTF.

The V and J genes are TRBV11-2 and TRBJ2-5; D possibly uses TRBD1 or TRBD2 (5 bases each). V lost 5 bases to trimming and J lost 5 bases, with 18 bases between them. Germline V CDR1 and CDR2: SGHAT, FQNNGV. The CDR3 extends over 15 amino acids. The CDR3 sequence: CASSPGIGAEETQYF. For the CDR3, the DNA is TGTGCCAGCAGCCCAGGGATCGGGGCTGAGGAGACCCAGTACTTC.

The chain has TRBV15 and TRBJ1-5; TRBD1 is a possible D gene (6 bases). Germline V lookup: CDR1 LNHNV, CDR2 YYDKDF (reference sequence). V dropped 3 bases and J dropped 2 bases, with 14 bases sitting between them. The CDR3 runs to 16 residues. CDR3 nucleotide sequence: TGTGCCACCAGCAGCCAACAGGGCATCGGCAATCAGCCCCAGCATTTT. Protein sequence: CATSSQQGIGNQPQHF.

This CDR3 is CASSTNGAGTDTQYF. CDR3 nucleotides: TGTGCCAGCTCAACCAACGGGGCTGGCACAGATACGCAGTATTTT. The V and J genes are TRBV18 and TRBJ2-3, with D possibly being TRBD1 or TRBD2 (5 bases each). Germline V CDR1 and CDR2: KGHSH, LQKENI. The CDR3 consists of 15 residues. The V gene lost 5 bases and the J gene lost 1 base, with 13 bases spanning the gap.

The chain is built from TRBV29-1 and TRBJ2-2, with D unresolved. CDR3 length: 13 amino acids. V was shortened by 3 bases and J by 6 bases, with 11 bases between the two germline ends. Germline CDR1 SQVTM, CDR2 ANQGSEA. CDR3 in amino acids: CSVETALSGELFF. CDR3 nucleotides: TGCAGCGTTGAGACGGCCCTGTCCGGGGAGCTGTTTTTT.

This chain uses TRBV7-9 with TRBJ2-1; TRBD2 matches 10 bases. CDR1 SEHNR and CDR2 FQNEAQ come from the germline V gene (reference sequence). The CDR3 totals 15 residues. The junction had 4 bases not matched to a gene; V was cut back by 4 bases and J by 4 bases. The CDR3 sequence: CASSYASGGYNEQFF. For the CDR3, the DNA is TGTGCCAGCAGCTATGCTAGCGGGGGATACAATGAGCAGTTCTTC.

The chain carries TRBV2 and TRBJ2-2; D is unclear. There are 15 residues in the CDR3. Trimming stripped 5 bases from V and 7 bases from J, with 17 bases between. CDR1 SNHLY and CDR2 FYNNEI come from the germline V gene. The CDR3 region has the DNA TGTGCCAGCAGTTACCCGCTGACCGCCCACGGGGAGCTGTTTTTT. It encodes CASSYPLTAHGELFF. Based on the CDR3 plus reference TRBV2 and TRBJ2-2, the full variable domain is EPEVTQTPSHQVTQMGQEVILRCVPISNHLYFYWYRQILGQKVEFLVSFYNNEISEKSEIFDDQFSVERPDGSNFTLKIRSTKLEDSAMYFCASSYPLTAHGELFFGEGSRLTVL.

This chain joins TRBV5-4 and TRBJ2-7; 11 bases match TRBD2. Looked up from germline, CDR1 is SGHNT and CDR2 is YYREEE (reference sequence). Trimming cost V 0 bases and J 3 bases; bases outside gene matches: 8. The CDR3 covers 17 residues. The CDR3 here is CASSLGGTSGGVYEQYF. Written as DNA, the CDR3 is TGTGCCAGCAGCTTGGGGGGGACTAGCGGAGGCGTCTACGAGCAGTACTTC.

The chain recombines TRBV7-9 with TRBJ1-1; D gene unclear. CDR1 is SEHNR and CDR2 is FQNEAQ in the germline V gene (reference sequence). V was cut by 2 bases and J by 3 bases, with 7 bases left in between. The CDR3 is 13 residues long. In DNA, the CDR3 is TGTGCCAGCAGCTTATCTAGTGACACTGAAGCTTTCTTT. This encodes CASSLSSDTEAFF.

The chain has TRBV19 and TRBJ2-1, with TRBD2 matching over 11 bases. The CDR3 runs 14 residues. Trimming cost V 5 bases and J 9 bases; bases outside gene matches: 6. Per the germline V gene, CDR1 is LNHDA and CDR2 is SQIVND (reference sequence). CDR3 loop: CASSPYSGRGEQFF. Written as DNA, the CDR3 is TGTGCCAGTAGTCCTTATAGCGGGAGGGGTGAGCAGTTCTTC.

In this sample, this clone turned up once. The chain is built from TRBV5-4 and TRBJ2-5; 10 positions match TRBD1. This CDR3 contains 15 residues. V trimming: 1 base; J trimming: 2 bases; junction bases outside the gene matches: 2. Germline-derived CDR1 and CDR2 are SGHNT and YYREEE (reference sequence). The CDR3 loop is CASSLRTGGQETQYF. DNA for the CDR3: TGTGCCAGCAGCTTGCGGACAGGGGGTCAAGAGACCCAGTACTTC.

This rearrangement joins TRBV5-4 to TRBJ1-1; 7 bases match TRBD1. Per the germline V gene, CDR1 is SGHNT and CDR2 is YYREEE (reference sequence). V was clipped by 8 bases and J by 2 bases; unmatched bases: 3. The CDR3 has 12 amino acids. Here the CDR3 reads CASRGQNTEAFF. DNA for the CDR3: TGTGCCAGTAGGGGGCAAAACACTGAAGCTTTCTTT.

The J gene is TRBJ2-7, the V gene TRBV5-1, with 13 bases identical to TRBD2. The CDR3 totals 15 residues. Germline V lookup: CDR1 SGHRS, CDR2 YFSETQ. V dropped 4 bases and J dropped 3; count of bases not matched to a gene: 4. The CDR3 coding sequence is TGCGCCAGCAGCCCGGGACTAGCGGGATTCTACGAGCAGTACTTC. Residues: CASSPGLAGFYEQYF. The complete variable domain, with remaining parts taken from reference TRBV5-1 and TRBJ2-7, reads KAGVTQTPRYLIKTRGQQVTLSCSPISGHRSVSWYQQTPGQGLQFLFEYFSETQRNKGNFPGRFSGRQFSNSRSEMNVSTLELGDSALYLCASSPGLAGFYEQYFGPGTRLTVT.

This sequence joins TRBV6-1 and TRBJ2-1, with D possibly being TRBD2 (5 bases). The CDR3 consists of 17 residues. Per the germline V gene, CDR1 is MNHNS and CDR2 is SASEGT. Trimming removed 3 bases from V and 8 bases from J, with 23 bases in between. The CDR3 reads CASSDQPPGITGDEQFF. In nucleotides, the CDR3 is TGTGCCAGCAGTGACCAACCACCGGGTATTACCGGGGATGAGCAGTTCTTC.

CDR3 sequence: CASSWNLGSGANVLTF. The CDR3 DNA sequence: TGTGCCAGTAGTTGGAACCTTGGGTCTGGGGCCAACGTCCTGACTTTC. The chain uses TRBV19 and TRBJ2-6; D is uncertain. The germline gives CDR1 LNHDA, CDR2 SQIVND (reference sequence). The V and J ends lost 5 bases and 1 base respectively, with 12 bases between them. The CDR3 has 16 residues.

This sequence joins TRBV5-1 and TRBJ2-4; unclear D gene. CDR3 length: 13 residues. The V end lost 4 bases, the J end lost 7 bases, and 12 bases lay between the germline ends. Germline V gene sequence: CDR1 SGHRS, CDR2 YFSETQ. The CDR3 reads CASSPPGGNIQYF. CDR3 in DNA: TGCGCCAGCAGCCCTCCCGGTGGGAACATTCAGTACTTC.

The V and J genes are TRBV15 and TRBJ1-1; D unclear. Germline values: CDR1 LNHNV, CDR2 YYDKDF (reference sequence). This CDR3 spans 15 amino acids. Trimming cost V 0 bases and J 2 bases, with 10 bases left between them. CDR3 in DNA: TGTGCCACCAGCAGAGATGTTGGTCAAAACACTGAAGCTTTCTTT. As protein: CATSRDVGQNTEAFF.

V is TRBV19 and J is TRBJ2-3, with 7 bases fitting TRBD1. Germline V gives CDR1 LNHDA, CDR2 SQIVND (reference sequence). The CDR3 totals 15 residues. V lost 3 bases and J lost 4; bases outside the gene matches: 7. The CDR3 region has the DNA TGTGCCAGTAGTATCGGACAGGTAATGGCAGATACGCAGTATTTT. It yields the protein CASSIGQVMADTQYF.